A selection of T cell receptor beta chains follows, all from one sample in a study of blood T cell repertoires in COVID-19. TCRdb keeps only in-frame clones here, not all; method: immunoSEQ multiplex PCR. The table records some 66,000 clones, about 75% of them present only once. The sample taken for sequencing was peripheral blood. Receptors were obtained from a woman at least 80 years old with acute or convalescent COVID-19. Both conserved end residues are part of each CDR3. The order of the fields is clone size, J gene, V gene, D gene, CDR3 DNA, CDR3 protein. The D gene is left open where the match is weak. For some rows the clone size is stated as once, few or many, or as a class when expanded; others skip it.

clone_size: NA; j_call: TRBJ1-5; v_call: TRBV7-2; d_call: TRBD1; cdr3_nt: TGTGCCAGCAGCACACGGACAGGGGGCGATCAGCCCCAGCATTTT; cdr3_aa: CASSTRTGGDQPQHF
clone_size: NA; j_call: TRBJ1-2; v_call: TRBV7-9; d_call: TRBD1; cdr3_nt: TGTGCCAGCAGCTACGCCGGGACAGGTCATGGCTACACCTTC; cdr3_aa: CASSYAGTGHGYTF
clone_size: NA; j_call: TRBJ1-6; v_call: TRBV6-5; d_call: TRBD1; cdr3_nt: TGTGCCAGCAGTTACTCGACAGGGAATTCACCCCTCCACTTT; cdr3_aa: CASSYSTGNSPLHF
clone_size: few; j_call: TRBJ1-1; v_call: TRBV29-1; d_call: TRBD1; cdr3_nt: TGCAGCGGCCAGGACAGGGGGACGGGGATGAACACTGAAGCTTTCTTT; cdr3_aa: CSGQDRGTGMNTEAFF
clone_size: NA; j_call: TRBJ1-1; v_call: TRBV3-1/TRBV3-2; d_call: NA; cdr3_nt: TGTGCCAGCAGCCCCTCAGGGGTCCCTGAAGCTTTCTTT; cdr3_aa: CASSPSGVPEAFF
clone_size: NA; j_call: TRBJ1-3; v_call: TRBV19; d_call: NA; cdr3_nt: TGTGCCACGTCAGGGTTAGGAAACACCATATATTTT; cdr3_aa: CATSGLGNTIYF
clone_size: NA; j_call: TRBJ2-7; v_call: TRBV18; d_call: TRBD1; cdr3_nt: TGTGCCAGCTCACCCGACAGGGGGCGCTGGGAGCAGTACTTC; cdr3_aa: CASSPDRGRWEQYF
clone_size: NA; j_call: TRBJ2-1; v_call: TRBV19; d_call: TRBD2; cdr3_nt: TGTGCCAGCACTCTAGCGGGAGGGCCGTCTGAGCAGTTCTTC; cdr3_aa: CASTLAGGPSEQFF
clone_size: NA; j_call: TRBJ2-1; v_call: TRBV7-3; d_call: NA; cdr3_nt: TGTGCCAGCAGCTCGACAGTTTACAATGAGCAGTTCTTC; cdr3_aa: CASSSTVYNEQFF
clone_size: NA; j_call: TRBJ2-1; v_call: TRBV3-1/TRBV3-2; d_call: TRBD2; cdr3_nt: TGTGCCAGCAGCCTTAGCGGGAGTGGTGAGCAGTTCTTC; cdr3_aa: CASSLSGSGEQFF
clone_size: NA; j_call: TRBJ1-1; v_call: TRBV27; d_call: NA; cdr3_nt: TGTGCCAGCAGTTTCGGACAGTTTGCTTCAAACACTGAAGCTTTCTTT; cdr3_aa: CASSFGQFASNTEAFF
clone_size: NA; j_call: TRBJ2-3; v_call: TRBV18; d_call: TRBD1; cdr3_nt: TGTGCCAGCTCACCCGGGACAGGGATGGCAGATACGCAGTATTTT; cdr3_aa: CASSPGTGMADTQYF
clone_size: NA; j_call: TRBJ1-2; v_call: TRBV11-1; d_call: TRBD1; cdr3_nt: TGTGCCAGCAGCTTTCGGGGACAGGGGAGCTATGGCTACACCTTC; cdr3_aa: CASSFRGQGSYGYTF
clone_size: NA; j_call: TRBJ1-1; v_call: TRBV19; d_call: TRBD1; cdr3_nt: TGTGCCAGTAGTAAGTTGGCAGGGGGCAGGGGCACTGAAGCTTTCTTT; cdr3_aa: CASSKLAGGRGTEAFF
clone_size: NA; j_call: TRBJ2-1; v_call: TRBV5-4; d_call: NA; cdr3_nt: TGTGCCAGCAGCTTGGGCGGCAGACGGGCCTACAATGAGCAGTTCTTC; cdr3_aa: CASSLGGRRAYNEQFF
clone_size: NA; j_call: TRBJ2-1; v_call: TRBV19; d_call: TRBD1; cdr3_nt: TGTGCCAGTAGTATAGAAAGGGACAGGGTCTACAATGAGCAGTTCTTC; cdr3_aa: CASSIERDRVYNEQFF
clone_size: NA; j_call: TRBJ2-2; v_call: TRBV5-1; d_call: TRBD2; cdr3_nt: TGCGCCAGCACCAAGCGGGAGTCGAACACCGGGGAGCTGTTTTTT; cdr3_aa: CASTKRESNTGELFF
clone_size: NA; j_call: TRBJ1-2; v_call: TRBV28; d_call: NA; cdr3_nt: TGTGCCAGCAGCTGGGGACACAGAGCTAACTATGGCTACACCTTC; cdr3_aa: CASSWGHRANYGYTF
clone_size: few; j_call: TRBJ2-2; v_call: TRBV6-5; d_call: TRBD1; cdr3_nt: TGTGCCAGCAGATGGACAGGGGCGGCCGGGGAGCTGTTTTTT; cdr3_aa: CASRWTGAAGELFF
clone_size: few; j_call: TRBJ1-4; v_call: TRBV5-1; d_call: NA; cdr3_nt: TGCGCCAGCAGCTTGGGGGGCCCTAATGAAAAACTGTTTTTT; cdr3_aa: CASSLGGPNEKLFF
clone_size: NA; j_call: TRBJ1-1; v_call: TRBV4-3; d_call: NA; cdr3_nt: TGCGCCAGCAGCCCCACCTCATACAGGGTTGGCGGTGCTTTCTTT; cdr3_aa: CASSPTSYRVGGAFF
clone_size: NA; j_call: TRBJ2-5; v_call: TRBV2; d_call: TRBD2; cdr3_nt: TGTGCCAGCAGTGGAAGGTTGCGGGAGTCCGGGGAGACCCAGTACTTC; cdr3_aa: CASSGRLRESGETQYF
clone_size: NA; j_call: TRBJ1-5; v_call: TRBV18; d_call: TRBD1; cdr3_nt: TGTGCCAGCTCCCCGCCGGGACAGTATAACGGAGGCAATCAGCCCCAGCATTTT; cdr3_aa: CASSPPGQYNGGNQPQHF
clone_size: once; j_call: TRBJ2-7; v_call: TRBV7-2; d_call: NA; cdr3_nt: TGTGCCAGCAGCCAAGTCTCGGGCCAGGGCCTGCCGTACTTC; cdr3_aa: CASSQVSGQGLPYF
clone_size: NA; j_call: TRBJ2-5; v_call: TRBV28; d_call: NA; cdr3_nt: TGTGCCAGCAGTTCGTATAGACAGTACCAAGAGACCCAGTACTTC; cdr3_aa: CASSSYRQYQETQYF
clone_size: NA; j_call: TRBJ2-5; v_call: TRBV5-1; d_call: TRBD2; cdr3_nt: TGCGCCAGCAGCTTGCAGCCGCCTTCGGGAGGGTCGGAGACCCAGTACTTC; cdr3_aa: CASSLQPPSGGSETQYF
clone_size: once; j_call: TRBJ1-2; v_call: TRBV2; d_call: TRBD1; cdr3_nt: TGTGCCAGCAAAGGACAGGGGACGCGCTATGGCTACACCTTC; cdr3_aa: CASKGQGTRYGYTF
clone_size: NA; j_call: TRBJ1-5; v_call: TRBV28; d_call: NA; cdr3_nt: TGTGCCAGCAGTTTATTTACAGGGTATAGCAATCAGCCCCAGCATTTT; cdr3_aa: CASSLFTGYSNQPQHF
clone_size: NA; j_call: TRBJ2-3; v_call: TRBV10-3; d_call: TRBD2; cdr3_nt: TGTGCCATCAGTGAAGGCGGGAGGGCCGGCGATACGCAGTATTTT; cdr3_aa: CAISEGGRAGDTQYF
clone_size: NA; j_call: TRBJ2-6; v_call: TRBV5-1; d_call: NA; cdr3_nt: TGCGCCAGCAGCTTGGATGCGGGTTCAGGGGCCAACGTCCTGACTTTC; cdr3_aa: CASSLDAGSGANVLTF
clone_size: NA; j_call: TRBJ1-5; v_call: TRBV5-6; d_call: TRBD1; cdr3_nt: TGTGCCAGCAGCCGCCGGGACAGGGGGATCGTTCAGCCCCAGCATTTT; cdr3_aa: CASSRRDRGIVQPQHF
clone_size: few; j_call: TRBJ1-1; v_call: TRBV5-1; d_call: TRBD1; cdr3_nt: TGCGCCAGCAGCGATGAACTTCGGGACAGCACGGCTTTCTTT; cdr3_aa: CASSDELRDSTAFF
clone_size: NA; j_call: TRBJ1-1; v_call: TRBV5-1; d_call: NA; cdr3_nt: TGCGCCAGCAGCTTGTATGTGGGCTCCACTGAAGCTTTCTTT; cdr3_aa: CASSLYVGSTEAFF
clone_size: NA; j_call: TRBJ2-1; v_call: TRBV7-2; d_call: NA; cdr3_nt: TGTGCCAGCAGCCGGGAGCTTGTTGCGGGGAGGAATGAGCAGTTCTTC; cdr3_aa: CASSRELVAGRNEQFF
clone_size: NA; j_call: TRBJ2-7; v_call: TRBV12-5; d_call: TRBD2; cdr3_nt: TGTGCTAGTGGTTTGGGAGCGGGAGGAACCTACGAGCAGTACTTC; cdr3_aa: CASGLGAGGTYEQYF
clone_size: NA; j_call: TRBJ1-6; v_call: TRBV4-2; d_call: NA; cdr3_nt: TGTGCCAGCAGCCAAGGACAGCCCCTGGGGAATTCACCCCTCCACTTT; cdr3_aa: CASSQGQPLGNSPLHF
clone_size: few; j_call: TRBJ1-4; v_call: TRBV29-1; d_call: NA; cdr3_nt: TGCAGCGTTGGGTATGTTGCCAGGACTAGTGAAAAACTGTTTTTT; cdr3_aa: CSVGYVARTSEKLFF
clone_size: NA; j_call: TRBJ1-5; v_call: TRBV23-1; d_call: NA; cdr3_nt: TGCGCCAGCAGTCATGGGCCTCAGCCCCAGCATTTT; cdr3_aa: CASSHGPQPQHF
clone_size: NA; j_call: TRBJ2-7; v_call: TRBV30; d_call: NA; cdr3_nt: TGTGCCTGGAGTGTAATCGGCGGTTCCTACGAGCAGTACTTC; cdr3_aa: CAWSVIGGSYEQYF
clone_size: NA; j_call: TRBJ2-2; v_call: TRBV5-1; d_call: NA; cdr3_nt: TGCGCCAGCAGCTTGGAGAGGGCCGCCGGGGAGCTGTTTTTT; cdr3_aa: CASSLERAAGELFF
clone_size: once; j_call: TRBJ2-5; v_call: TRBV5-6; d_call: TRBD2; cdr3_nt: TGTGCCAGCAGCTTGGCGCGGGAGGTTGGGGAGACCCAGTACTTC; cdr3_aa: CASSLAREVGETQYF
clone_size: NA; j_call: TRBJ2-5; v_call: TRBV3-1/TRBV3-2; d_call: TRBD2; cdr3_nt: TGTGCCAGCAGCGGACACCCGAGACTAGCGCAAGAGACCCAGTACTTC; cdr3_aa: CASSGHPRLAQETQYF
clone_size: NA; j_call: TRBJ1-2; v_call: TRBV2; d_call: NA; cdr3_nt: TGTGCCAGCAGTCTTGAACAGGGCCCCTATGGCTACACCTTC; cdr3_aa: CASSLEQGPYGYTF
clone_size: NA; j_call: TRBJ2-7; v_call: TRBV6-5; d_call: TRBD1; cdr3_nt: TGTGCCAGCAGTTACTCGGGGACAGGGTCCTACGAGCAGTACTTC; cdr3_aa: CASSYSGTGSYEQYF
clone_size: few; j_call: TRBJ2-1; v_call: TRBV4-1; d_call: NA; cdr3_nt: TGCGCCAGCAGCCAAGTTTCCCTCAGACGGGACAATGAGCAGTTCTTC; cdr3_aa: CASSQVSLRRDNEQFF
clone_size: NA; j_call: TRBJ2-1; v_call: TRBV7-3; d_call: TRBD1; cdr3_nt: TGTGCCAGCAGCTCAACCCGAATCACAGGGGGCAATGAGCAGTTCTTC; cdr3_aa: CASSSTRITGGNEQFF
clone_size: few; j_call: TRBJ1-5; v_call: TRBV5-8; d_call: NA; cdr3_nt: TGTGCCAGCATTGCCCCTACAGGGTATCAGCCCCAGCATTTT; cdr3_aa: CASIAPTGYQPQHF
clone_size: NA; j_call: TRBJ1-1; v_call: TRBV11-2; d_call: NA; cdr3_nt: TGTGCCAGCAGCTTAGATCTACTGGTGAACACTGAAGCTTTCTTT; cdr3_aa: CASSLDLLVNTEAFF
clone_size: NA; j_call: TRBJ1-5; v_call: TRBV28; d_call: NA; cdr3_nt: TGTGCCAGCAGTTGGCTGAATCAGCCCCAGCATTTT; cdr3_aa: CASSWLNQPQHF
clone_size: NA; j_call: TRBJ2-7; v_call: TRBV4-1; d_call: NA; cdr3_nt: TGCGCCAGCAGCCTTACTAGCTACGAGCAGTACTTC; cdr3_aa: CASSLTSYEQYF
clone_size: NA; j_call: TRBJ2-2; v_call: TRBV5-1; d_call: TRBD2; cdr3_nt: TGCGCCAGCAGCCTGGGGACTAGCGGTTTTTTCACCGGGGAGCTGTTTTTT; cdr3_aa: CASSLGTSGFFTGELFF
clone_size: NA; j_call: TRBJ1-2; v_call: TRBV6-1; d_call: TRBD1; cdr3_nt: TGTGCCAGCAGTGACCCCTGGACAGGGCAGGCGGGCTACACCTTC; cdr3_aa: CASSDPWTGQAGYTF
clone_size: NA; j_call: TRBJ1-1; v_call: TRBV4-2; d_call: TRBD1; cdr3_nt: TGTGCCAGCAGCCAAGATTGGGCCGGCAGGGGGACGGGAGAAGCTTTCTTT; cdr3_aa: CASSQDWAGRGTGEAFF